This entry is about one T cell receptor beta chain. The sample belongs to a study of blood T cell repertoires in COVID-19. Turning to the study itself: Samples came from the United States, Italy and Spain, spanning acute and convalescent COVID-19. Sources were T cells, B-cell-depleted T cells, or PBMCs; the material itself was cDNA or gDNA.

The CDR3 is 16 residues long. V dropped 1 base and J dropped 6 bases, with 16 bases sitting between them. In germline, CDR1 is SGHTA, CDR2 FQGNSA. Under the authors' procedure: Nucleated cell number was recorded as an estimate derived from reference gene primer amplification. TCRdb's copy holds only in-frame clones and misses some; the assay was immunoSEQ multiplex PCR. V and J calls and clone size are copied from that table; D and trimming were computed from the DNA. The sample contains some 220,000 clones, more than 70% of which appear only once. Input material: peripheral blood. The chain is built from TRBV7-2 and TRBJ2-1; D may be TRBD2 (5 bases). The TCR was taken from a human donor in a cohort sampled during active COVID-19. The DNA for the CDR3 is TGTGCCAGCAGCTTAGTCTTCAGCGGCCTAGTCAATGAGCAGTTCTTC. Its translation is CASSLVFSGLVNEQFF. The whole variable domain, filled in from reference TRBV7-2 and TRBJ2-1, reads GAGVSQSPSNKVTEKGKDVELRCDPISGHTALYWYRQSLGQGLEFLIYFQGNSAPDKSGLPSDRFSAERTGGSVSTLTIQRTQQEDSAVYLCASSLVFSGLVNEQFFGPGTRLTVL.